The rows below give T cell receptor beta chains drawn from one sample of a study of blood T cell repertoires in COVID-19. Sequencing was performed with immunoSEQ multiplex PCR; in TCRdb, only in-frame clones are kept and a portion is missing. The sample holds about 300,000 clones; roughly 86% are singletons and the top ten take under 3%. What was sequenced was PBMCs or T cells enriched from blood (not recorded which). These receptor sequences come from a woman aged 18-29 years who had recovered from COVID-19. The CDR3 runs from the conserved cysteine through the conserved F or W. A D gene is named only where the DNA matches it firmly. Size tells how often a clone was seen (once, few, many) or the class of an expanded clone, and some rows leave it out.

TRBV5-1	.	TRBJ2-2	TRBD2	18	TGCGCCAGCAGCTGGGGACTAGCGGGTCTGTCGAACACCGGGGAGCTGTTTTTT	CASSWGLAGLSNTGELFF
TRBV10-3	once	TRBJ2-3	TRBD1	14	TGTGCCAGTATAGGGACAGAGTTCACAGATACGCAGTATTTT	CASIGTEFTDTQYF
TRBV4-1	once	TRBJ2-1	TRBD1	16	TGCGCCAGCAGCCTTCAGACAGGGGGCGCCTACAATGAGCAGTTCTTC	CASSLQTGGAYNEQFF
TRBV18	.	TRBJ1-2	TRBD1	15	TGTGCCAGCTCAGCCGGGACAGGGATGAACTATGGCTACACCTTC	CASSAGTGMNYGYTF
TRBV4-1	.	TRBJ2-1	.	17	TGCGCCAGCAGCCAAGACGGACAGTCAGCCTCCTACAATGAGCAGTTCTTC	CASSQDGQSASYNEQFF
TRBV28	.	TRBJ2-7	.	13	TGTGCCAGCAGTTCCCCGACTAGTCCCGAGCAGTACTTC	CASSSPTSPEQYF
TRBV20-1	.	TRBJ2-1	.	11	TGCAGTGCTAGACAGTACAATGAGCAGTTCTTC	CSARQYNEQFF
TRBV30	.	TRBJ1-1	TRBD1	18	TGTGCCTGGAGTGGATATCCCGCCCACGAGGGGGCATGGACTGAAGCTTTCTTT	CAWSGYPAHEGAWTEAFF
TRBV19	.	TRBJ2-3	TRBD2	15	TGTGCCAGTAGTTCCCTAGCGGGGACCACAGATACGCAGTATTTT	CASSSLAGTTDTQYF
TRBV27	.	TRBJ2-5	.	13	TGTGCCAGCACAAAAGGCAGGGAAGAGACCCAGTACTTC	CASTKGREETQYF
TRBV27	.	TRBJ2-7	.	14	TGTGCCAGCAGTTCCCTGCCACTTCCTAACGAGCAGTACTTC	CASSSLPLPNEQYF
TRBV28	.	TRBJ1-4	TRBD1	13	TGTGCCAGCAGTTCGGCTACCGGGACAGGGTTGTTTTTT	CASSSATGTGLFF
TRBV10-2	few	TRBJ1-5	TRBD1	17	TGCGCCAGCAGTCAGATAGGACAGGGGATTAGCAATCAGCCCCAGCATTTT	CASSQIGQGISNQPQHF
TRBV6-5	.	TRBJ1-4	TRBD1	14	TGTGCCACCCGGGACAGGGGAGGAGGAGAAAAACTGTTTTTT	CATRDRGGGEKLFF
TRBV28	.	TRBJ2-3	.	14	TGTGCCAGCAGTTTTTGGGGGCTCACAGATACGCAGTATTTT	CASSFWGLTDTQYF
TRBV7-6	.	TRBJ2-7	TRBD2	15	TGTGCCAGCAGCGAGGGGAGGGAGAGTCAGTACGAGCAGTACTTC	CASSEGRESQYEQYF
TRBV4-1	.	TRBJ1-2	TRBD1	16	TGCGCCAGCAGCCAGGCCGGGACAGTAACTAACTATGGCTACACCTTC	CASSQAGTVTNYGYTF
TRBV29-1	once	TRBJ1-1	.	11	TGCAGCGTCGTGCTATCGGCTGAAGCTTTCTTT	CSVVLSAEAFF
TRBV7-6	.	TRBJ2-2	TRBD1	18	TGTGCCAGCAGCTTTAGGTGGACAGGGACTCGCCTGGGCGGGGAGCTGTTTTTT	CASSFRWTGTRLGGELFF
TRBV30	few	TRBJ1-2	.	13	TGTGCCTGGAGTGGGACAGCCAACTATGGCTACACCTTC	CAWSGTANYGYTF
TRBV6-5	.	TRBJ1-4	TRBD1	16	TGTGCCAGCAGTTACTCGTGGCAGGGGGCGGATGAAAAACTGTTTTTT	CASSYSWQGADEKLFF
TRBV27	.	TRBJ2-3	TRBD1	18	TGTGCCAGCAGCCCATTGGGACAGGTTGGTGCGGGCTCGGATACGCAGTATTTT	CASSPLGQVGAGSDTQYF
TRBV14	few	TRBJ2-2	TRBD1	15	TGTGCCAGCAGCCTGTTTAACAGGGGAAACGGGGAGCTGTTTTTT	CASSLFNRGNGELFF
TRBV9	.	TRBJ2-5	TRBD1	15	TGTGCCAGCAGCGTAGTCGGACAGGGTCCAGAGACCCAGTACTTC	CASSVVGQGPETQYF
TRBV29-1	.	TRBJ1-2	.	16	TGCAGCGTTGATAATCGGGACAAGGCCCTTAACTATGGCTACACCTTC	CSVDNRDKALNYGYTF
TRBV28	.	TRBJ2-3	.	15	TGTGCCAGCAGTTTGCGGGGAAGACTCACAGATACGCAGTATTTT	CASSLRGRLTDTQYF
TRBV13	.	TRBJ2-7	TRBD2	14	TGTGCCAGCAGCGGACTAGCGGGCTTAAACGAGCAGTACTTC	CASSGLAGLNEQYF
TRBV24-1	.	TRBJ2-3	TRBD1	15	TGTGCCACCAGTGGGACAGGGGGCACCACAGATACGCAGTATTTT	CATSGTGGTTDTQYF
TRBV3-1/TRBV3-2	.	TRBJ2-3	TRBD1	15	TGTGCCAGCAGCCAGCTCACAGGGGGAGAAGATACGCAGTATTTT	CASSQLTGGEDTQYF
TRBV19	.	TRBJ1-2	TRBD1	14	TGTGCCAGTAGTGTGACAGGGACTAACTATGGCTACACCTTC	CASSVTGTNYGYTF
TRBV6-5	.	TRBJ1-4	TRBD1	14	TGTGCCAGCAACTACAGGGGACGCTCTGAAAAACTGTTTTTT	CASNYRGRSEKLFF
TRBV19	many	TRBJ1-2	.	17	TGTGCCAGTAGTATTTTCCCGGACAGACTCTCTAACTATGGCTACACCTTC	CASSIFPDRLSNYGYTF
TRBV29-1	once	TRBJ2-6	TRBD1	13	TGCAGCGTTGAAGGGGGGACAGGGGAATTTCTAGCTTTC	CSVEGGTGEFLAF
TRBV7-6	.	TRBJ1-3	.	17	TGTGCCAGCAGCTCCGGAGGTGGCAGGCCGTCTGGAAACACCATATATTTT	CASSSGGGRPSGNTIYF
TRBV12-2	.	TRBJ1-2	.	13	TGTGCAAGTCGCTTAGTCCAGGGTAATGGCTACACCTTC	CASRLVQGNGYTF
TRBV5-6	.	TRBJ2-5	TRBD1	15	TGTGCCAGCAGCTTATACTGGGACAGCCAAGAGACCCAGTACTTC	CASSLYWDSQETQYF
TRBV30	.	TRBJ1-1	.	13	TGTGCCTGGAGTGTACAGGAGAACACTGAAGCTTTCTTT	CAWSVQENTEAFF
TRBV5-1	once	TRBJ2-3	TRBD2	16	TGCGCCAGCAGCCAGAGACTAGCGGGAAATTCAGATACGCAGTATTTT	CASSQRLAGNSDTQYF
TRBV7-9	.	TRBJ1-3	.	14	TGTGCCAGCAGCTTTGCAGGGAATGGAAACACCATATATTTT	CASSFAGNGNTIYF
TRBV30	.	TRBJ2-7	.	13	TGTGCCTGGGGTCGTTCCAGCTCCTACGAGCAGTACTTC	CAWGRSSSYEQYF
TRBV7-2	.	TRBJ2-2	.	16	TGTGCCAGCAGCTTATTGGGCCCTTCGAACACCGGGGAGCTGTTTTTT	CASSLLGPSNTGELFF
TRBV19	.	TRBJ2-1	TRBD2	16	TGTGCCAGTAGCCTCCCCTGGCGGGAGGACGACAATGAGCAGTTCTTC	CASSLPWREDDNEQFF
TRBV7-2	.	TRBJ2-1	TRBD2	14	TGTGCCAGCAGCTTAGGCGGGGGTTACAATGAGCAGTTCTTC	CASSLGGGYNEQFF
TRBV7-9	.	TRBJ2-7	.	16	TGTGCCAGCAGACCTACCACAGGGCTGTTTCAATACGAGCAGTACTTC	CASRPTTGLFQYEQYF
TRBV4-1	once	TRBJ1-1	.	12	TGCGCCAGCAGCCCGCCTAAGGGGCAAGCTTTCTTT	CASSPPKGQAFF